The 20 T cell receptor beta chains reported below all come from one sample, sequenced in a study of regulatory T cells in long-lasting Graves disease. Arm-PCR with iRepertoire HTBI primers amplified the CDR3 regions for these TCR beta libraries. Each CDR3 protein gets one entry after TCRdb re-called the multiplex PCR reads with MiXCR. Of 380,000 or so distinct CDR3 sequences in the sample, 15% to 20% are singletons; the top ten hold just over 20%. Time point indicated: newly diagnosed GD, antithyroid drugs for less than 3 months. There was RNA extracted from PBMCs, and the TCR library was made from it. These data also formed part of another study, on T cells in Graves' hyperthyroidism and ophthalmopathy.

The starting material was peripheral blood mononuclear cells (PBMCs), obtained at new diagnosis, from a patient treated with antithyroid drugs. The source is a woman younger than 35 with Graves disease.

This chain joins TRBV24-1 and TRBJ2-1, with a weak D call TRBD2 (5 bases). The CDR3 runs 14 residues. Germline lookup yields CDR1 KGHDR and CDR2 SFDVKD. V was cut by 6 bases and J by 8 bases, with 16 bases left in between. The CDR3 spells CATSTEVPRDEQFF. In DNA, the CDR3 is TGTGCCACCAGTACAGAAGTGCCGAGGGATGAGCAGTTCTTC.

This clonotype was detected a few times. The chain recombines TRBV27 with TRBJ2-1, with D possibly being TRBD1 or TRBD2 (6 bases each). Germline lookup yields CDR1 MNHEY and CDR2 SMNVEV (reference sequence). The V and J ends lost 6 bases and 8 bases respectively, with 11 bases between them. The CDR3 is made up of 12 amino acids. CDR3 coding DNA: TGTGCCAGCAGGCCGGGGGCTCATGAGCAGTTCTTC. This gives the protein CASRPGAHEQFF.

This clonotype was detected only a few times. The chain recombines TRBV6-2 or TRBV6-3 with TRBJ2-3; D ambiguous. The V gene's germline CDR1 is MNHEY and CDR2 SVGEGT. This CDR3 comprises 13 residues. Trimming took off 8 bases at V and 4 bases at J, with 13 bases between the two ends. The CDR3 nucleotides are TGTGCCAGCCCTTCGCCTTCTGCAGATACGCAGTATTTT. Translating it yields CASPSPSADTQYF.

This clonotype was recorded at least ten times. V gene TRBV28 combines with J gene TRBJ2-5; TRBD1 matches at 12 bases. Germline V gene lookup returns CDR1 MDHEN and CDR2 SYDVKM. V was pared by 2 bases and J by 4 bases, with 11 bases of the junction left unmatched. This CDR3 region has 18 residues. In DNA form, the CDR3 reads TGTGCCAGCAGTTTAATCGGTGGGACAGGGGGCCCCATAGAGACCCAGTACTTC. Its translation is CASSLIGGTGGPIETQYF.

This clonotype was seen repeatedly, ten times or more. This chain connects TRBV4-2 to TRBJ2-7; TRBD2 agrees at 8 bases. The V gene end was trimmed by 0 bases and the J gene end by 1 base; junction bases not matched to a gene: 2. CDR3 length: 15 residues. From germline, CDR1 is LGHNA and CDR2 YNFKEQ. CDR3 in amino acids: CASSQELAVSYEQYF. The CDR3 nucleotides read TGTGCCAGCAGCCAAGAACTAGCGGTATCCTACGAGCAGTACTTC.

In this sample, this clonotype turned up a few times. The CDR3 sequence is CASSGITSGRGELFF. The CDR3 coding sequence is TGTGCCAGCAGCGGAATAACTAGCGGGAGAGGGGAGCTGTTTTTT. This chain connects TRBV11-2 to TRBJ2-2; 11 nucleotides align to TRBD2. Trimming removed 5 bases from V and 8 bases from J; junction bases left unmatched: 7. CDR1 and CDR2 from the germline V gene are SGHAT and FQNNGV. The CDR3 consists of 15 residues.

This rearrangement joins TRBV5-1 to TRBJ2-3, with D unclear. The CDR3 consists of 13 residues. The V end lost 4 bases, the J end lost 4 bases, and 10 bases lay between the germline ends. Germline-derived CDR1 and CDR2 are SGHRS and YFSETQ. In DNA form, the CDR3 reads TGCGCCAGCAGCCCCCCGGGTCCAGATACGCAGTATTTT. It specifies CASSPPGPDTQYF.

The V gene is TRBV9, the J gene TRBJ2-1; D is perhaps TRBD2 (6 bases). The CDR3 covers 15 residues. V lost 4 bases to trimming and J lost 5 bases, with 16 bases between them. Germline CDR1 is SGDLS and CDR2 is YYNGEE. CDR3 nucleotide sequence: TGTGCCAGCAGCCCCCGCGCGGGACTCCACAATGAGCAGTTCTTC. Translation gives CASSPRAGLHNEQFF.

As to this clonotype: A far larger clone differs by one base, so this is likely a read error. The chain has TRBV7-9 and TRBJ2-1, with no clear D. Per the germline V gene, CDR1 is SEHNR and CDR2 is FQNEAQ (reference sequence). The CDR3 length is 14 residues. The CDR3 sequence: CASSPKDAYNERFF. DNA for the CDR3: TGCGCCAGCAGCCCAAAAGACGCGTACAATGAGCGGTTCTTC.

There are a few counts of this clonotype. The rearrangement joins TRBV24-1 to TRBJ2-1, with 10 bases aligning to TRBD2. The CDR3 runs to 15 residues. The ends lost 4 bases at V and 8 bases at J; junction bases unmatched: 7. Per the germline V gene, CDR1 is KGHDR and CDR2 is SFDVKD. DNA of the CDR3: TGTGCCACCAGTGAGTCTAGCGGGAGTTGGTATGAGCAGTTCTTC. It specifies CATSESSGSWYEQFF.

In this sample, this clonotype turned up many times. The V call is TRBV3-1, the J call TRBJ2-1, with 9 bases fitting TRBD2. CDR1 and CDR2 from the germline V gene are LGHDT and YNNKEL (reference sequence). V was clipped by 4 bases and J by 2 bases; unmatched bases: 6. This CDR3 comprises 16 residues. The CDR3 spells CASSPAGLAAYNEQFF. CDR3 coding DNA: TGTGCCAGCAGCCCAGCGGGACTAGCAGCCTACAATGAGCAGTTCTTC.

J is TRBJ2-7 and V is TRBV11-2; D may be TRBD2 (6 bases). The CDR3 has 14 residues. Germline CDR1 SGHAT, CDR2 FQNNGV. Trimming cost V 0 bases and J 7 bases, with 13 bases left between them. CDR3 sequence: CASSLERGGREQYF. DNA for the CDR3: TGTGCCAGCAGCTTAGAGCGGGGAGGCAGGGAGCAGTACTTC.

The chain couples TRBV4-1 to TRBJ1-2; D perhaps matches TRBD1 (6 bases). Trimming cost V 0 bases and J 8 bases, with 16 bases left between them. Germline CDR1 reads MGHRA; CDR2 reads YSYEKL. This CDR3 has 15 amino acids. The CDR3 loop is CASSQDYTGPGGYTF. CDR3 coding DNA: TGCGCCAGCAGCCAAGATTATACAGGGCCGGGAGGCTACACCTTC.

This rearrangement joins TRBV6-9 to TRBJ1-2; possible D gene TRBD1, 6 bases. Germline lookup yields CDR1 MNHGY and CDR2 SVAAGI. The CDR3 loop spans 20 amino acids. V shed 4 bases and J shed 4 bases, with 31 bases lying between them. CDR3 loop: CASSLRIRRFTGIVGYGYTF. In nucleotides, the CDR3 is TGTGCCAGCAGTTTGAGAATAAGAAGGTTCACAGGGATCGTCGGCTATGGCTACACCTTC.

This clonotype was seen at least ten times. The V call is TRBV4-1, the J call TRBJ2-3; tentatively, D is TRBD2 (7 bases). The CDR3 loop spans 16 amino acids. Trimming removed 2 bases at V and 2 bases at J, with 14 bases between. Germline V lookup: CDR1 MGHRA, CDR2 YSYEKL. The DNA of the CDR3 is TGCGCCAGCAGCCAATTAGGGGGGGGCCTCACAGATACGCAGTATTTT. It yields the protein CASSQLGGGLTDTQYF.

This clonotype was seen a handful of times. The chain links TRBV12-3 or TRBV12-4 to TRBJ1-6; 8 positions match TRBD1. This CDR3 is 16 amino acids long. J lost 0 bases, V lost 6 bases, and 4 bases had no gene match. The CDR3 sequence is CASRGTGGSYNSPLHF. The CDR3 DNA sequence: TGTGCCAGCAGGGGCACAGGGGGCTCCTATAATTCACCCCTCCACTTT.

This clonotype was seen a single time. The chain has TRBV6-1 and TRBJ2-5; 9 bases align to TRBD1. The V segment lost 7 bases and the J segment 1 base; nucleotides outside the gene matches: 7. CDR3 length: 15 residues. Germline CDR1 MNHNS, CDR2 SASEGT. The CDR3 sequence: CASKYGTGIQETQYF. The CDR3 DNA sequence: TGTGCCAGCAAGTACGGGACAGGGATCCAAGAGACCCAGTACTTC.

This clonotype was observed many times. V usage is TRBV28 and J usage is TRBJ2-7; TRBD2 aligns across 7 bases. Trimming at V came to 6 bases and at J to 3 bases, leaving 8 bases not matched to a gene. The germline gives CDR1 MDHEN, CDR2 SYDVKM. The CDR3 extends over 14 amino acids. For the CDR3, the DNA is TGTGCCAGCAGGAATCCGGGACTATACTACGAGCAGTACTTC. Translated, it gives CASRNPGLYYEQYF.

This chain uses TRBV4-2 with TRBJ1-5, with 10 bases aligning to TRBD1. Germline V gene lookup returns CDR1 LGHNA and CDR2 YNFKEQ. The length of the CDR3 is 14 residues. V dropped 5 bases and J dropped 6; count of bases not matched to a gene: 4. Here the CDR3 reads CASSWDRGGQPQHF. Written as DNA, the CDR3 is TGTGCCAGCAGCTGGGACAGGGGCGGTCAGCCCCAGCATTTT.

This chain links TRBV5-6 with TRBJ1-5; 7 positions match TRBD1. The trim removed 1 base at V and 3 bases at J, leaving 7 bases unmatched. Per the germline V gene, CDR1 is SGHDT and CDR2 is YYEEEE. CDR3 length equals 16 residues. In DNA form, the CDR3 reads TGTGCCAGCAGCTTGTTTGACAGGGTGGTCAATCAGCCCCAGCATTTT. As protein: CASSLFDRVVNQPQHF.